This paragraph covers one TCR beta chain sequence. TCRdb's copy holds only in-frame clones and misses some; the assay was immunoSEQ multiplex PCR. The sample includes about 19,000 clones, around nine tenths of them seen just once. These data belong to a study of graft-versus-host responses after intestinal transplantation. Germline V gives CDR1 MNHNS, CDR2 SASEGT. The CDR3 is 13 residues long. V shed 3 bases and J shed 2 bases, with 7 bases lying between them. Sample: PBMCs, taken about 240 days after intestinal transplant. The chain is built from TRBV6-1 and TRBJ1-2; D gene uncertain. The receptor was derived from a human patient who received an intestinal transplant, so some T cells may come from the graft donor. As DNA, the CDR3 is TGTGCCAGCAGTGAGGTACAGAACTATGGCTACACCTTC. It yields the protein CASSEVQNYGYTF.